The rows below give T cell receptor beta chains drawn from one sample of a study of OX40 agonist ivuxolimab in advanced cancers. Some clones are missing from TCRdb's copy, which holds only in-frame ones; the method was immunoSEQ multiplex PCR. The data hold around 35,000 clones, with about 90% observed a single time. The specimen comprised CD4+ or CD8+ T cells sorted from blood, sampled in a trial of the OX40 agonist ivuxolimab. The receptors were sampled from an adult with an advanced solid tumor such as melanoma, head and neck, liver or kidney cancer. Each CDR3 is given with its conserved first and last residue. A D gene is named only where the DNA matches it firmly. The size entry is marked missing in some rows and otherwise reads once, few, many or a size class.

CDR3 protein | CDR3 DNA | V gene | D gene | clone size | J gene
CASVAVFNEKLFF | TGTGCCAGTGTGGCGGTCTTTAATGAAAAACTGTTTTTT | TRBV28 | NA | NA | TRBJ1-4
CASSHPGGYEQYF | TGTGCCAGCAGCCACCCAGGGGGCTACGAGCAGTACTTC | TRBV7-9 | TRBD1 | NA | TRBJ2-7
CASSSRDKLYGYTF | TGTGCCAGCAGCTCCCGGGACAAACTCTATGGCTACACCTTC | TRBV11-3 | NA | NA | TRBJ1-2
CASRSPPPDRGLTNQPQHF | TGTGCCAGCAGATCACCCCCCCCCGACAGGGGGCTTACGAATCAGCCCCAGCATTTT | TRBV28 | TRBD1 | NA | TRBJ1-5
CASSYRAKNIQYF | TGTGCCAGCAGTTATAGAGCCAAAAACATTCAGTACTTC | TRBV27 | NA | NA | TRBJ2-4
CASSVGGLAGAGDEQFF | TGTGCCAGCAGCGTAGGGGGACTAGCGGGAGCTGGCGATGAGCAGTTCTTC | TRBV9 | TRBD2 | NA | TRBJ2-1
CASSEGGNTEAFF | TGTGCCAGCAGCGAGGGGGGGAACACTGAAGCTTTCTTT | TRBV9 | NA | NA | TRBJ1-1
CASGPSGHLSGYTF | TGTGCTAGTGGTCCCTCCGGACACCTTTCCGGCTACACCTTC | TRBV12-5 | NA | NA | TRBJ1-2
CATSSNKRTSYNEQFF | TGTGCCACCAGCAGTAATAAGAGGACCTCATACAATGAGCAGTTCTTC | TRBV15 | NA | once | TRBJ2-1
CASSIGTSYGYTF | TGTGCCAGTAGTATCGGGACTTCTTATGGCTACACCTTC | TRBV19 | NA | few | TRBJ1-2
CASSLLNRGNQPQHF | TGTGCCAGCAGTTTATTAAACAGGGGAAATCAGCCCCAGCATTTT | TRBV28 | TRBD1 | NA | TRBJ1-5
CASSQSAGLYNEQFF | TGCGCCAGCAGCCAATCAGCGGGACTATACAATGAGCAGTTCTTC | TRBV4-3 | TRBD2 | NA | TRBJ2-1
CASSPGSLYEQYF | TGTGCCAGCAGTCCCGGGTCCCTTTACGAGCAGTACTTC | TRBV6-6 | NA | NA | TRBJ2-7
CASSAPDGVDYGYTF | TGTGCCAGCAGTGCCCCCGACGGGGTAGATTATGGCTACACCTTC | TRBV6-1 | NA | NA | TRBJ1-2
CASAGGRDYEQYF | TGTGCCAGCGCGGGGGGACGGGACTACGAGCAGTACTTC | TRBV11-2 | TRBD2 | NA | TRBJ2-7
CASSPWDRGRDTEAFF | TGTGCCAGCAGCCCTTGGGACAGGGGGCGGGACACTGAAGCTTTCTTT | TRBV11-2 | TRBD1 | NA | TRBJ1-1
CAISVVAGVSTDTQYF | TGTGCCATCAGTGTGGTGGCGGGAGTAAGCACAGATACGCAGTATTTT | TRBV10-3 | TRBD2 | NA | TRBJ2-3
CASSPPVGSGRNEQFF | TGTGCCAGCAGCCCCCCTGTAGGTAGTGGGAGAAATGAGCAGTTCTTC | TRBV9 | NA | NA | TRBJ2-1
CASSSRNTGELFF | TGTGCCAGCAGCAGCAGGAATACCGGGGAGCTGTTTTTT | TRBV11-3 | NA | NA | TRBJ2-2
CASKTSGSLNEQYF | TGTGCCAGCAAGACTAGCGGGAGTCTAAACGAGCAGTACTTC | TRBV7-9 | TRBD2 | NA | TRBJ2-7